This is a list of T cell receptor beta chains from one sample in a study of Ad26.COV2.S vaccination and SARS-CoV-2 variants. Some clones are missing from TCRdb's copy, which holds only in-frame ones; the method was immunoSEQ multiplex PCR. The sample includes about 180,000 clones, 70% to 90% of them seen just once. The sample in question was peripheral blood, obtained after recovery from COVID-19. These receptors all stem from a human donor who had recovered from COVID-19. The CDR3 runs from the conserved cysteine through the conserved F or W. The order of the fields is D gene, clone size, J gene, V gene, CDR3 length, CDR3 DNA, CDR3 protein. A D gene is named only where the DNA matches it firmly. Where a row states a size, it is once, few, many or the class of an expanded clone; other rows omit it.

D gene: NA; clone size: NA; J gene: TRBJ2-1; V gene: TRBV12-3/TRBV12-4; CDR3 length: 12; CDR3 DNA: TGTGCCAGCAGTTATACTTCCGATGAGCAGTTCTTC; CDR3 protein: CASSYTSDEQFF
D gene: NA; clone size: NA; J gene: TRBJ1-4; V gene: TRBV5-1; CDR3 length: 15; CDR3 DNA: TGCGCCAGCAGCTCCTCGGGGGCAACTAATGAAAAACTGTTTTTT; CDR3 protein: CASSSSGATNEKLFF
D gene: TRBD1; clone size: NA; J gene: TRBJ2-7; V gene: TRBV5-1; CDR3 length: 13; CDR3 DNA: TGCGCCAGCAGTCGGACAGGGGTCTACGAGCAGTACTTC; CDR3 protein: CASSRTGVYEQYF
D gene: TRBD1; clone size: NA; J gene: TRBJ1-3; V gene: TRBV13; CDR3 length: 14; CDR3 DNA: TGTGCCAGCAGCCCTCAGGGGGCTGGAAACACCATATATTTT; CDR3 protein: CASSPQGAGNTIYF
D gene: NA; clone size: NA; J gene: TRBJ2-1; V gene: TRBV7-9; CDR3 length: 13; CDR3 DNA: TGTGCCAGCAGCTTAGGACTGTACAATGAGCAGTTCTTC; CDR3 protein: CASSLGLYNEQFF
D gene: NA; clone size: NA; J gene: TRBJ1-1; V gene: TRBV5-5; CDR3 length: 9; CDR3 DNA: TGTGCCAGCAGCCCTGAAGCTTTCTTT; CDR3 protein: CASSPEAFF
D gene: NA; clone size: NA; J gene: TRBJ1-5; V gene: TRBV28; CDR3 length: 16; CDR3 DNA: TGTGCCAGCAGCCTTGGGGGTGCCTTGGGCAATCAGCCCCAGCATTTT; CDR3 protein: CASSLGGALGNQPQHF
D gene: NA; clone size: NA; J gene: TRBJ1-1; V gene: TRBV6-5; CDR3 length: 13; CDR3 DNA: TGTGCCAGCAGTTTTCTGAAAAACACTGAAGCTTTCTTT; CDR3 protein: CASSFLKNTEAFF
D gene: NA; clone size: NA; J gene: TRBJ2-5; V gene: TRBV7-7; CDR3 length: 14; CDR3 DNA: TGTGCCAGCAGCTTAGGAGGTCTTGAGAAGACCCAGTACTTC; CDR3 protein: CASSLGGLEKTQYF
D gene: NA; clone size: few; J gene: TRBJ2-5; V gene: TRBV5-8; CDR3 length: 13; CDR3 DNA: TGTGCCAGCAGCTTGCGAGGGAGAGAGACCCAGTACTTC; CDR3 protein: CASSLRGRETQYF
D gene: NA; clone size: once; J gene: TRBJ2-3; V gene: TRBV7-2; CDR3 length: 11; CDR3 DNA: TGTGCCAGCAGCCCCGGGAATACGCAGTATTTT; CDR3 protein: CASSPGNTQYF
D gene: NA; clone size: NA; J gene: TRBJ1-4; V gene: TRBV7-2; CDR3 length: 15; CDR3 DNA: TGTGCCAGCAGCTTAGCTCCTGCAACTAATGAAAAACTGTTTTTT; CDR3 protein: CASSLAPATNEKLFF
D gene: NA; clone size: NA; J gene: TRBJ1-4; V gene: TRBV12-3/TRBV12-4; CDR3 length: 12; CDR3 DNA: TGTGCCAGCACCCCTAGCTTTTCAAAACTGTTTTTT; CDR3 protein: CASTPSFSKLFF